A selection of T cell receptor beta chains follows, all from one sample in a study of siplizumab effects on memory and regulatory T cells. Sequencing used immunoSEQ multiplex PCR; TCRdb keeps in-frame clones, though not all of them. The sample shows over 70,000 clones, approximately 90% of them seen only once. Input material: CD4+ T cells sorted from blood. These receptors were obtained from a human donor in good health. The CDR3 runs from the conserved cysteine through the conserved F or W. A D gene is named only where the DNA matches it firmly. Only part of the rows carry a size: once, few, many, or a class if the clone is expanded.

d_gene	v_gene	j_gene	abundance	CDR3nt	CDR3aa
.	TRBV6-1	TRBJ1-1	.	TGTGCCAGCAGTGAGATTGAGAACACTGAAGCTTTCTTT	CASSEIENTEAFF
.	TRBV12-5	TRBJ2-3	.	TGTGCTAGTGGTTTGTCACGGTTCCATACGCAGTATTTT	CASGLSRFHTQYF
TRBD2	TRBV5-1	TRBJ2-1	.	TGCGCCAGCAGCTTGGGTCTTCTAGCGGGGAACTCCTACAACGAGCAGTTCTTC	CASSLGLLAGNSYNEQFF
TRBD2	TRBV5-1	TRBJ2-1	.	TGCGCCAGCAGACGGACTAGCGGAAGCTCCTACAATGAGCAGTTCTTC	CASRRTSGSSYNEQFF
TRBD1	TRBV7-9	TRBJ2-7	.	TGTGCCAGCAGCGAACAGGGGTACGAGCAGTACTTC	CASSEQGYEQYF
TRBD1	TRBV4-3	TRBJ1-1	.	TGCGCCAGCAGCCGATCTTCCGGGACAGGGAAACCCACTGAAGCTTTCTTT	CASSRSSGTGKPTEAFF
.	TRBV4-1	TRBJ2-3	.	TGCGCCAGCAGCCTCCCCGAGCAAGATACGCAGTATTTT	CASSLPEQDTQYF
.	TRBV30	TRBJ2-3	.	TGTGCCTGGGAGAGGGTTGCTGAGCAGTATTTT	CAWERVAEQYF
.	TRBV5-5	TRBJ2-1	.	TGTGCCAGCAGCTTGGGACACTATAACAATGAGCAGTTCTTC	CASSLGHYNNEQFF
.	TRBV12-5	TRBJ2-1	.	TGTGCTAGTGGTCCGGGACAAATCAATGAGCAGTTCTTC	CASGPGQINEQFF
.	TRBV28	TRBJ2-1	.	TGTGCCAGCAGCCCACCGGGACTCATTCATGAGCAGTTCTTC	CASSPPGLIHEQFF
.	TRBV7-3	TRBJ2-5	.	TGTGCCAGCAGCTTGGGGACCAGCATGACCCAGTACTTC	CASSLGTSMTQYF
.	TRBV2	TRBJ2-2	.	TGTGCCAGCAGACTAGAAATCTCCAGGACCTACACCGGGGAGCTGTTTTTT	CASRLEISRTYTGELFF
TRBD2	TRBV28	TRBJ2-5	.	TGTGCCAGCAGTTCTGCAGCGGGATGGGGGACCCAGTACTTC	CASSSAAGWGTQYF
.	TRBV6-5	TRBJ1-1	.	TGTGCCAGCAGCCGGGGGCCGGAGACTGAAGCTTTCTTT	CASSRGPETEAFF
TRBD1	TRBV30	TRBJ2-7	.	TGTGCCTGGAGACATTTCGGACAGGGTCCGTACTACGAGCAGTACTTC	CAWRHFGQGPYYEQYF
.	TRBV11-3	TRBJ2-5	.	TGTGCCAGCAGCTTAAGGGTCGAGGGAGCAGAGACCCAGTACTTC	CASSLRVEGAETQYF
.	TRBV2	TRBJ2-1	.	TGTGCCAGCCAAGCGGACAGCTTCAATGAGCAGTTCTTC	CASQADSFNEQFF
TRBD1	TRBV19	TRBJ1-5	.	TGTGCCAGTAGTCCCACAGGGGGCAATCAGCCCCAGCATTTT	CASSPTGGNQPQHF
.	TRBV27	TRBJ1-1	.	TGTGCCAGCAGTTATCGGTCCATGAACACTGAAGCTTTCTTT	CASSYRSMNTEAFF
.	TRBV20-1	TRBJ2-7	.	TGCAGTGCCTTTAAAGGGTACGAGCAGTACTTC	CSAFKGYEQYF
.	TRBV29-1	TRBJ2-5	.	TGCAGCGTTGGCCGGGGGTTCCAAGAGACCCAGTACTTC	CSVGRGFQETQYF
.	TRBV27	TRBJ1-5	few	TGTGCCAGCAGTCCCCGTGGCAGCTTTTTCAATCAGCCCCAGCATTTT	CASSPRGSFFNQPQHF
.	TRBV5-1	TRBJ2-7	.	TGCGCCAGCAGCTTGGTGGCGGGACCTTCCTACGAGCAGTACTTC	CASSLVAGPSYEQYF
.	TRBV7-6	TRBJ2-2	.	TGTGCCAGCAGGTTCCGGGACACCGGGGAGCTGTTTTTT	CASRFRDTGELFF
TRBD2	TRBV7-2	TRBJ2-5	.	TGTGCCAGCACGCCGGGGGGGGCGCGGGATCAAGAGACCCAGTACTTC	CASTPGGARDQETQYF
.	TRBV6-5	TRBJ2-1	.	TGTGCCAGCAGTCTGGACCGAGGAAACAATGAGCAGTTCTTC	CASSLDRGNNEQFF
.	TRBV6-6	TRBJ1-4	.	TGTGCCAGCAGTGCGGACATGGGAAATGAAAAACTGTTTTTT	CASSADMGNEKLFF
.	TRBV10-3	TRBJ1-1	.	TGTGCCATCAGTGCGGCCAGGGAGGGCACTGAAGCTTTCTTT	CAISAAREGTEAFF
.	TRBV15	TRBJ2-2	.	TGTGCCACCAGTAAAAACATGATTAACACCGGGGAGCTGTTTTTT	CATSKNMINTGELFF
TRBD2	TRBV5-1	TRBJ2-1	.	TGCGCCAGCCATCGGGGACTAGGCCACAATGAGCAGTTCTTC	CASHRGLGHNEQFF
TRBD2	TRBV4-3	TRBJ2-6	.	TGCGCCAGCAGCCAAGGGAGCGGGGTAGGAGGGCCCGGGGCCAACGTCCTGACTTTC	CASSQGSGVGGPGANVLTF
.	TRBV9	TRBJ1-1	once	TGTGCCAGCAGCGTAGCCGAACGCCCGAACACTGAAGCTTTCTTT	CASSVAERPNTEAFF
TRBD2	TRBV19	TRBJ2-6	.	TGTGCCAGTAGTATTAGGGTAGCGGGAGGTCTTGGGGCCAACGTCCTGACTTTC	CASSIRVAGGLGANVLTF
TRBD1	TRBV4-1	TRBJ1-4	.	TGCGCCAGCAGCCAAGTCTCTACAGGGGCAACTAATGAAAAACTGTTTTTT	CASSQVSTGATNEKLFF
.	TRBV14	TRBJ2-1	.	TGTGCCAGCAGCCACCGGCCCAATCGCCCTTACAATGAGCAGTTCTTC	CASSHRPNRPYNEQFF
.	TRBV7-6	TRBJ2-7	few	TGTGCCAGCAGCTTAGTGTCGTCCAAGCCCGAGCAGTACTTC	CASSLVSSKPEQYF
.	TRBV19	TRBJ1-5	.	TGTGCCAGTAGTAATGAGGGAGGCAGCAATCAGCCCCAGCATTTT	CASSNEGGSNQPQHF
TRBD1	TRBV7-9	TRBJ1-3	.	TGTGCCAGCAGGGAGGACAGGGCGATAAACTCTGGAAACACCATATATTTT	CASREDRAINSGNTIYF
.	TRBV9	TRBJ1-3	.	TGTGCCAGCAGCGAGACGGTGACATCTGGAAACACCATATATTTT	CASSETVTSGNTIYF
TRBD2	TRBV29-1	TRBJ2-5	few	TGCAGCTCAACGAGCGGGAGTGGACAAGAGACCCAGTACTTC	CSSTSGSGQETQYF
TRBD2	TRBV19	TRBJ2-5	.	TGTGCCAGTAGTATCGGGACTAGCGGGCTCCAAGAGACCCAGTACTTC	CASSIGTSGLQETQYF
.	TRBV4-3	TRBJ2-5	.	TGCGCCAGCAGCCAAGATTACCCGTTTGTGAAGACCCAGTACTTC	CASSQDYPFVKTQYF
TRBD2	TRBV4-2	TRBJ2-1	.	TGTGCCAGCAGCGCAAACCGAGGGACTAGCGGGATTATTGAGCAGTTCTTC	CASSANRGTSGIIEQFF
.	TRBV9	TRBJ1-1	few	TGTGCCAGCAGCGTAGTTGCGGATATGAACACTGAAGCTTTCTTT	CASSVVADMNTEAFF
TRBD2	TRBV28	TRBJ2-3	once	TGTGCCAGCAGTCCTGCGGGACTAATAAGAACAGATACGCAGTATTTT	CASSPAGLIRTDTQYF
TRBD1	TRBV28	TRBJ2-7	.	TGTGCCAGCAGTGCCCCGCCAGGGGGCGAGCAGTACTTC	CASSAPPGGEQYF
.	TRBV29-1	TRBJ1-4	.	TGCAGCGCCACGGGCAGTCCGGATGAAAAACTGTTTTTT	CSATGSPDEKLFF
TRBD2	TRBV4-2	TRBJ2-1	.	TGTGCCAGCAGCCAAGAGGGACTAGCGGGAGGGAATGAGCAGTTCTTC	CASSQEGLAGGNEQFF
TRBD1	TRBV6-1	TRBJ2-1	.	TGTGCCAGCAGTGCATCAGGGGGCTACAATGAGCAGTTCTTC	CASSASGGYNEQFF
.	TRBV7-6	TRBJ2-2	.	TGTGCCAGCAGCTTAAGGGGGGAGCTGTTTTTT	CASSLRGELFF
.	TRBV4-1	TRBJ1-5	.	TGCGCCAGCAGCGTCCGGGACAATTATAGCAATCAGCCCCAGCATTTT	CASSVRDNYSNQPQHF
.	TRBV30	TRBJ2-1	.	TGTGCCTGGAGTGTAGGGACACTCTACAATGAGCAGTTCTTC	CAWSVGTLYNEQFF